This T cell receptor beta chain was identified in a study of blood T cell repertoires in COVID-19. Exposed participants came across a COVID-19 case within 2 weeks before study entry. This CDR3 is built from 14 residues. CDR1 and CDR2 from the germline V gene are SGDLS and YYNGEE. Losses at the gene ends were 4 bases for V and 5 bases for J; bases not matched to a gene: 7. Data came from immunoSEQ multiplex PCR; TCRdb stores just in-frame clones and leaves some out. The repertoire holds about 280,000 clones, with roughly 85% as singletons. The receptor was isolated from a man aged 40-49 years who had been exposed to COVID-19. J is TRBJ2-7 and V is TRBV9, with TRBD2 identical over 9 bases. Specimen: PBMCs or T cells enriched from blood (not recorded which). CDR3 sequence reads: CASSYSGTSHEQYF. Written as DNA, the CDR3 is TGTGCCAGCAGCTACTCCGGGACTAGCCACGAGCAGTACTTC.